This T cell receptor (beta chain) originates from a study of Ad26.COV2.S vaccination and SARS-CoV-2 variants. The overall study: A participant enrolled in the COV1001 Ad26.COV2.S trial arm provided the sample.

As for treatment: some 20 received Ad26.COV2.S at low or high dose, single or two shots; 5 received placebo; per-sample allocation not given. Samples analyzed were those drawn on day 63 after the first vaccine or placebo injection. Vaccination employed an Ad26 vector expressing the Wuhan-strain SARS-CoV-2 spike. Method: immunoSEQ multiplex PCR; TCRdb's copy keeps in-frame clones and lacks some. The table includes roughly 350,000 clones, roughly 90% detected once. The receptor's source is a person between 18 and 60 years old who received the Ad26.COV2.S COVID-19 vaccine or a placebo. The specimen was peripheral blood, collected in a trial of Ad26.COV2.S vaccine versus placebo.

CDR3 region: CATSREGRVSSPLHF. The CDR3 DNA is TGTGCCACCAGCAGAGAAGGCAGGGTCTCTTCACCCCTCCACTTT. The chain carries TRBV15 and TRBJ1-6, with D tentatively TRBD1 (5 bases). The length of the CDR3 is 15 residues. Trimming removed 0 bases at V and 9 bases at J, with 12 bases between. Germline CDR1 and CDR2: LNHNV and YYDKDF (reference sequence).